Below, one T cell receptor (beta chain) is given with its context. Different DNA sequences within this sample yield the same CDR3. The sample comes from a study of T cell changes during pregnancy in multiple sclerosis. V lost 9 bases to trimming and J lost 1 base, with 13 bases between them. Germline-derived CDR1 and CDR2 are MRHNA and SNTAGT. This CDR3 has 13 residues. Profiling relied on immunoSEQ multiplex PCR, and the TCRdb table lists in-frame clones only, not all of them. The sample has roughly 62,000 clones, nearly 90% seen once. The starting material was peripheral blood, obtained in the first trimester of pregnancy. The chain employs TRBV6-4 and TRBJ2-7; D remains ambiguous. The receptor was derived from a female donor with multiple sclerosis, enrolled in a pregnancy study. DNA of the CDR3: TGTGCCAGGCCGAATGAACGGTCCTACGAGCAGTACTTC. Its translation: CARPNERSYEQYF.